A selection of T cell receptor beta chains follows, all from one sample in a study of OX40 agonist ivuxolimab in advanced cancers. TCRdb's copy holds only in-frame clones and misses some; the assay was immunoSEQ multiplex PCR. The sample shows roughly 88,000 clones, approximately 89% of them seen only once. Specimen: CD4+ or CD8+ T cells sorted from blood, collected in a trial of the OX40 agonist ivuxolimab. These receptors all come from an adult with an advanced solid tumor such as melanoma, head and neck, liver or kidney cancer. CDR3s include the opening cysteine and the closing phenylalanine or tryptophan. A D gene is named only where the DNA matches it firmly. Clone sizes are given selectively: once, few, many, or a class where the clone is expanded.

NA,NA,TRBJ1-2,TRBV19,TGTGCCAGTAAGACGCAGGCCCCAGCTAACTATGGCTACACCTTC,CASKTQAPANYGYTF
NA,NA,TRBJ2-5,TRBV10-2,TGCGCCAGCAGTGGGACTACAACCCAAGAGACCCAGTACTTC,CASSGTTTQETQYF
NA,NA,TRBJ1-5,TRBV27,TGTGCCACCAAAACAGGATTCAATACCCCTAATCAGCCCCAGCATTTT,CATKTGFNTPNQPQHF
few,NA,TRBJ1-3,TRBV4-2,TGTGCCAGCAGCGACGTATGGAACACCATATATTTT,CASSDVWNTIYF
NA,TRBD1,TRBJ2-7,TRBV30,TGTGCCTGGGGGACAGGGTTTAACTACGAGCAGTACTTC,CAWGTGFNYEQYF
few,TRBD1,TRBJ1-1,TRBV19,TGTGCCAGTAGCCACAGGGGGCTGAACACTGAAGCTTTCTTT,CASSHRGLNTEAFF
NA,TRBD2,TRBJ2-1,TRBV6-5,TGTGCCAGCAGTTACGGGACTAGCTACAATGAGCAGTTCTTC,CASSYGTSYNEQFF
NA,TRBD1,TRBJ1-2,TRBV27,TGTGCCAGCAGTCCATTCGGACAGGCCTATGGCTACACCTTC,CASSPFGQAYGYTF
once,NA,TRBJ2-1,TRBV5-6,TGTGCCAGCAGTTTAGGTACTAGGAATGGCAATGAGCAGTTCTTC,CASSLGTRNGNEQFF
NA,NA,TRBJ2-6,TRBV4-2,TGTGCCAGCAGCCAAGAGTGGGGTTCGACTGGGGCCAACGTCCTGACTTTC,CASSQEWGSTGANVLTF
NA,TRBD1,TRBJ1-5,TRBV19,TGTGCCAGTAGCCATACAGGGGGAATGGCTTATGATAGCAATCAGCCCCAGCATTTT,CASSHTGGMAYDSNQPQHF
NA,TRBD2,TRBJ2-5,TRBV14,TGTGCCAGCAGCCACAGACTAGCGGGAGGGTCGGGGGAGCAGTACTTC,CASSHRLAGGSGEQYF
NA,TRBD2,TRBJ2-1,TRBV6-4,TGTGCCAGCAGTGACTCGGGACTAGCGGACAATGAGCAGTTCTTC,CASSDSGLADNEQFF
NA,NA,TRBJ2-1,TRBV11-3,TGTGCCAGCAGCTTAGGTGCCAACAATGAGCAGTTCTTC,CASSLGANNEQFF
NA,TRBD1,TRBJ1-2,TRBV2,TGTGCCAGCAGTGGACAGGGACTAGACTATGGCTACACCTTC,CASSGQGLDYGYTF
NA,NA,TRBJ2-3,TRBV11-2,TGTGCCAGCAGCCTAATAGGCAGGACAGATACGCAGTATTTT,CASSLIGRTDTQYF
NA,TRBD1,TRBJ2-2,TRBV12-5,TGTGCTAGTGGTTTGGGGACAGGGGACTACACCGGGGAGCTGTTTTTT,CASGLGTGDYTGELFF
NA,TRBD1,TRBJ2-2,TRBV7-3,TGTGCCAGCAGCTTAAACCCTTCCGGGACAGGATTCGGGGAGCTGTTTTTT,CASSLNPSGTGFGELFF
NA,TRBD1,TRBJ1-1,TRBV27,TGTGCCAGCAGTCCAAGACAGGGGGAAAACACTGAAGCTTTCTTT,CASSPRQGENTEAFF
NA,NA,TRBJ2-2,TRBV9,TGTGCCAGCAGCGTAGCGGATTATAACACCGGGGAGCTGTTTTTT,CASSVADYNTGELFF
NA,NA,TRBJ2-1,TRBV2,TGTGCCAGCAGTGATGATTCCTATGAGCAGTTCTTC,CASSDDSYEQFF
few,TRBD1,TRBJ1-5,TRBV5-6,TGTGCCAGCAGCCCGGACAGGGGAGATTACGGCAATCAGCCCCAGCATTTT,CASSPDRGDYGNQPQHF
NA,NA,TRBJ1-1,TRBV19,TGTGCCAGTAGTATAGGCGGGGTGCGTGCCACTGAAGCTTTCTTT,CASSIGGVRATEAFF
NA,NA,TRBJ2-7,TRBV7-9,TGTGCCAGCAGCGCCCCAGGGTACGAGCAGTACTTC,CASSAPGYEQYF
NA,NA,TRBJ1-1,TRBV9,TGTGCCAGCAGCGTAGAGGGATCCATGAACACTGAAGCTTTCTTT,CASSVEGSMNTEAFF
NA,NA,TRBJ1-3,TRBV18,TGTGCCAGCTCACCCTCTGGGGGAACGGTGGGAAACACCATATATTTT,CASSPSGGTVGNTIYF
NA,TRBD1,TRBJ2-1,TRBV18,TGTGCCAGCTCATCGGGACAGAAAAGCTCCTACAATGAGCAGTTCTTC,CASSSGQKSSYNEQFF
NA,NA,TRBJ1-6,TRBV11-3,TGTGCCAGCAGCTACCGGACAGAGAATTCACCCCTCCACTTT,CASSYRTENSPLHF
NA,TRBD1,TRBJ1-2,TRBV19,TGTGCCAGTAGTACTCCGCGGACAGGGACCAACTATGGCTACACCTTC,CASSTPRTGTNYGYTF
NA,TRBD1,TRBJ1-1,TRBV19,TGTGCCAGTAGACCGACAGGGATGAACACTGAAGCTTTCTTT,CASRPTGMNTEAFF
few,NA,TRBJ2-4,TRBV19,TGTGCCAGTAGTAGGGGCAGGGCAAACATTCAGTACTTC,CASSRGRANIQYF
NA,NA,TRBJ2-1,TRBV11-3,TGTGCCAGCAGCCGACGAACATTGGACCCTCAAGAGTTCTTC,CASSRRTLDPQEFF
NA,NA,TRBJ2-7,TRBV27,TGTGCCAGCAGTTTATACTTCCGGGGGGCTGGGGGGACGAGCGAGCAGTACTTC,CASSLYFRGAGGTSEQYF
NA,NA,TRBJ1-2,TRBV28,TGTGCCAGCACCCTAAAGGCTGCTAACTATGGCTACACCTTC,CASTLKAANYGYTF
NA,TRBD1,TRBJ1-2,TRBV9,TGTGCCAGCAGCGCCTCACAGGGGGCGGAAGACGGCTACACCTTC,CASSASQGAEDGYTF
NA,NA,TRBJ2-2,TRBV4-2,TGTGCCAGCAGCCAAGATCTAAACTTGAACACCGGGGAGCTGTTTTTT,CASSQDLNLNTGELFF
NA,NA,TRBJ2-5,TRBV4-2,TGTGCCAGCAGCCAAGGGGCTGCCGAAGAGACCCAGTACTTC,CASSQGAAEETQYF
NA,TRBD1,TRBJ2-1,TRBV19,TGTGCCAGTAGTATAGACCCTAGGGGGCGGTTCTTC,CASSIDPRGRFF
NA,TRBD1,TRBJ2-2,TRBV19,TGTGCCAGTAGTCGGGACAGGAACACCGGGGAGCTGTTTTTT,CASSRDRNTGELFF
NA,NA,TRBJ1-2,TRBV28,TGTGCCAGCACCTCCCCAGGAAGAACATATGGCTACACCTTC,CASTSPGRTYGYTF
NA,NA,TRBJ1-2,TRBV21-1,TGTGCCAGCAGCAAGACAGCCCAATTCTATGGCTACACCTTC,CASSKTAQFYGYTF
NA,TRBD2,TRBJ2-2,TRBV6-1,TGTGCCAGCAGAGGACTAGCGGGAAACACCGGGGAGCTGTTTTTT,CASRGLAGNTGELFF
NA,TRBD1,TRBJ2-7,TRBV15,TGTGCCACCAGCAGAGATGGCGGACAGGCAACCTACGAGCAGTACTTC,CATSRDGGQATYEQYF
NA,NA,TRBJ2-1,TRBV7-8,TGTGCCAGCAGCTTAGTTAGCAGAACTGACAATGAGCAGTTCTTC,CASSLVSRTDNEQFF
NA,NA,TRBJ2-3,TRBV30,TGTGCCTGGACTGGGAGCACAGATACGCAGTATTTT,CAWTGSTDTQYF